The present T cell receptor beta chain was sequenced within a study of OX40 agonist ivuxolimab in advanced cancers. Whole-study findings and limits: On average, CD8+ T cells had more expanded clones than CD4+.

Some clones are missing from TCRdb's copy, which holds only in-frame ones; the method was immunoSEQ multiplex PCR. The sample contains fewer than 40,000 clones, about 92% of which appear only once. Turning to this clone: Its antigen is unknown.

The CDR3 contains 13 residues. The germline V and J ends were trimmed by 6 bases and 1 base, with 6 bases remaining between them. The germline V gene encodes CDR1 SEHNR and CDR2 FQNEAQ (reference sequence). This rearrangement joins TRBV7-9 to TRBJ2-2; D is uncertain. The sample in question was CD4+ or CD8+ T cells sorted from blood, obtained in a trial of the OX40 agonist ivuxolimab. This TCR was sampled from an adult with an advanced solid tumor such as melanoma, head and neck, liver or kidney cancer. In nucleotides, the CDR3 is TGTGCCAGCAGGATACAGAACACCGGGGAGCTGTTTTTT. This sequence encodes CASRIQNTGELFF. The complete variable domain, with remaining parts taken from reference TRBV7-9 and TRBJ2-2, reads DTGVSQNPRHKITKRGQNVTFRCDPISEHNRLYWYRQTLGQGPEFLTYFQNEAQLEKSRLLSDRFSAERPKGSFSTLEIQRTEQGDSAMYLCASRIQNTGELFFGEGSRLTVL.